This is a list of T cell receptor beta chains from one sample in a study of post-analysis software for immune sequencing data. Using its own MiXCR run on the PCR reads, TCRdb lists one record per CDR3 protein. The table shows about 540,000 distinct CDR3 sequences, with around a third occurring only once. Sequenced input: blood. The receptor source for this set is a girl under 18 with multiple sclerosis. CDR3s include the opening cysteine and the closing phenylalanine or tryptophan. Each record gives: D gene, V gene, J gene, clone size, CDR3 DNA, CDR3 protein. The D gene is left open where the match is weak. Clone size is not always given. Where it is, it says once, few, many or a class for expanded clones.

D gene: .
V gene: TRBV20-1
J gene: TRBJ2-7
clone size: .
CDR3 DNA: TGCAGTGCTGCCCGAGGGACCGCCGTTTACGAGCAGTACTTC
CDR3 protein: CSAARGTAVYEQYF

D gene: .
V gene: TRBV7-2
J gene: TRBJ2-1
clone size: .
CDR3 DNA: TGTGCCAGCAGCTTCCGACAGGCTTACAATGAGCAGTTCTTC
CDR3 protein: CASSFRQAYNEQFF

D gene: .
V gene: TRBV20-1
J gene: TRBJ2-1
clone size: few
CDR3 DNA: TGCAGTGCTAGTAGAGGGAGTAGGGACAATGAGCAGTTCTTC
CDR3 protein: CSASRGSRDNEQFF

D gene: TRBD1
V gene: TRBV19
J gene: TRBJ1-1
clone size: many
CDR3 DNA: TGTGCCAGTAGTACCCACGGACAGGGCTTGAACACTGAAGCTTTCTTT
CDR3 protein: CASSTHGQGLNTEAFF

D gene: .
V gene: TRBV2
J gene: TRBJ1-5
clone size: .
CDR3 DNA: TGTGCCAGCAGTGAAAGTGGACCCTATCAGCCCCAGCATTTT
CDR3 protein: CASSESGPYQPQHF

D gene: TRBD1
V gene: TRBV20-1
J gene: TRBJ2-1
clone size: .
CDR3 DNA: TGCAGTGCTCTCCCCCTATCGGGACAGGGTGAAGGTATGGCCTACAATGAGCAGTTCTTC
CDR3 protein: CSALPLSGQGEGMAYNEQFF

D gene: TRBD2
V gene: TRBV20-1
J gene: TRBJ2-7
clone size: many
CDR3 DNA: TGCAGTGAGGAAGGGCTAGCGGGGGGCTACGAGCAGTACTTC
CDR3 protein: CSEEGLAGGYEQYF

D gene: TRBD2
V gene: TRBV5-5
J gene: TRBJ2-7
clone size: few
CDR3 DNA: TGTGCCAGCAGTGGGGAGGGAGACTCCTACGAGCAGTACTTC
CDR3 protein: CASSGEGDSYEQYF

D gene: .
V gene: TRBV18
J gene: TRBJ1-5
clone size: .
CDR3 DNA: TGTGCCAGCTCACCGTCAGTGGGTCATAGCAATCAGCCCCAGCATTTT
CDR3 protein: CASSPSVGHSNQPQHF

D gene: .
V gene: TRBV12-3/TRBV12-4
J gene: TRBJ2-7
clone size: .
CDR3 DNA: TGTGCCAGCAGTTTTGGCGAGATCAGCTCCTACGAGCAGTACTTC
CDR3 protein: CASSFGEISSYEQYF

D gene: .
V gene: TRBV5-1
J gene: TRBJ2-3
clone size: once
CDR3 DNA: TGCGCCAGCAGCAGGTCCCGGGGGACTAGCACAGATACGCAGTATTTT
CDR3 protein: CASSRSRGTSTDTQYF

D gene: TRBD2
V gene: TRBV5-1
J gene: TRBJ2-7
clone size: .
CDR3 DNA: TGCGCCAGCAAACTAGCGGGGGAGGAGGACGAGCAGTACTTC
CDR3 protein: CASKLAGEEDEQYF

D gene: TRBD1
V gene: TRBV7-9
J gene: TRBJ1-1
clone size: few
CDR3 DNA: TGTGCCAGCAGCTTAGCCCGGGGGGACAGCGACAACACTGAAGCTTTCTTT
CDR3 protein: CASSLARGDSDNTEAFF

D gene: TRBD2
V gene: TRBV29-1
J gene: TRBJ2-3
clone size: few
CDR3 DNA: TGCAGCGTGGGAACTAGCGGGCTCACAGATACGCAGTATTTT
CDR3 protein: CSVGTSGLTDTQYF

D gene: TRBD2
V gene: TRBV5-1
J gene: TRBJ2-3
clone size: .
CDR3 DNA: TGCGCCAGCAGCTTGGCTGGGCGGGGGGGCGAGGCAGATACGCAGTATTTT
CDR3 protein: CASSLAGRGGEADTQYF

D gene: TRBD2
V gene: TRBV5-1
J gene: TRBJ2-1
clone size: .
CDR3 DNA: TGCGCCAGCAGCAAGATAGCGGGGGGGCGCTCCTACAATGAGCAGTTCTTC
CDR3 protein: CASSKIAGGRSYNEQFF

D gene: .
V gene: TRBV20-1
J gene: TRBJ1-2
clone size: .
CDR3 DNA: TGCAGTGCCAAATGGGGTAACTATGGCTACACCTTC
CDR3 protein: CSAKWGNYGYTF

D gene: .
V gene: TRBV5-1
J gene: TRBJ1-2
clone size: .
CDR3 DNA: TGCGCCAGCAGCTTGTATGGGACAACCTATGGCTACACCTTC
CDR3 protein: CASSLYGTTYGYTF

D gene: .
V gene: TRBV20-1
J gene: TRBJ2-3
clone size: .
CDR3 DNA: TGCAGTGCTAGGAAGAGGACCTTTGGAGATACGCAGTATTTT
CDR3 protein: CSARKRTFGDTQYF

D gene: TRBD2
V gene: TRBV20-1
J gene: TRBJ2-1
clone size: .
CDR3 DNA: TGCAGTGCTCCGCCAGCGGGGGTGACGAATGAGCAGTTCTTC
CDR3 protein: CSAPPAGVTNEQFF

D gene: TRBD1
V gene: TRBV7-2
J gene: TRBJ1-6
clone size: .
CDR3 DNA: TGTGCCAGCAGTCACCCAAGGGACAGCCCTAATTCACCCCTCCACTTT
CDR3 protein: CASSHPRDSPNSPLHF

D gene: .
V gene: TRBV7-2
J gene: TRBJ2-7
clone size: few
CDR3 DNA: TGTGCCAGCAGCTTAGGGGTCAGTGGAGCCTACGAGCAGTACTTC
CDR3 protein: CASSLGVSGAYEQYF

D gene: .
V gene: TRBV20-1
J gene: TRBJ2-5
clone size: .
CDR3 DNA: TGCAGTGCTAGAGGATATGTGGCGGAGACCCAGTACTTC
CDR3 protein: CSARGYVAETQYF

D gene: .
V gene: TRBV10-3
J gene: TRBJ1-2
clone size: many
CDR3 DNA: TGTGCCATCAGTGATGACTCCGGCTACACCTTC
CDR3 protein: CAISDDSGYTF

D gene: .
V gene: TRBV29-1
J gene: TRBJ1-6
clone size: few
CDR3 DNA: TGCAGCGTTGAGGCGGCGGGGTGGGGGGGCTATAATTCACCCCTCCACTTT
CDR3 protein: CSVEAAGWGGYNSPLHF

D gene: .
V gene: TRBV7-6
J gene: TRBJ2-5
clone size: .
CDR3 DNA: TGTGCCAGCAGCTCCACGAGTAGGCCCGAGACCCAGTACTTC
CDR3 protein: CASSSTSRPETQYF

D gene: TRBD1
V gene: TRBV5-1
J gene: TRBJ2-3
clone size: .
CDR3 DNA: TGTGCCAGCAGTTTGGGACAGGGTACGCAGTATTTT
CDR3 protein: CASSLGQGTQYF

D gene: TRBD1
V gene: TRBV12-3/TRBV12-4
J gene: TRBJ1-2
clone size: .
CDR3 DNA: TGTGCCAGCAGTTACGACAGGGGGAAGATTGATGGCTACACCTTC
CDR3 protein: CASSYDRGKIDGYTF

D gene: .
V gene: TRBV18
J gene: TRBJ1-2
clone size: .
CDR3 DNA: TGTGCCAGCTCACCATTCGCAGGGGAGATTTTGGACTATGGCTACACCTTC
CDR3 protein: CASSPFAGEILDYGYTF

D gene: TRBD1
V gene: TRBV7-9
J gene: TRBJ2-7
clone size: .
CDR3 DNA: TGTGCCAGCAGCTCCTTTGTGGGACAGGGGGCCAACGAGCAGTACTTC
CDR3 protein: CASSSFVGQGANEQYF

D gene: .
V gene: TRBV6-5
J gene: TRBJ2-1
clone size: few
CDR3 DNA: TGTGCCAGCAGTTACGTGCGGACAGCCTACAATGAGCAGTTCTTC
CDR3 protein: CASSYVRTAYNEQFF

D gene: TRBD2
V gene: TRBV3-1
J gene: TRBJ2-3
clone size: few
CDR3 DNA: TGTGCCAGCAGCCCCAGAGCGGGGGTATTAGAGGATACGCAGTATTTT
CDR3 protein: CASSPRAGVLEDTQYF

D gene: TRBD1
V gene: TRBV28
J gene: TRBJ1-5
clone size: few
CDR3 DNA: TGTGCCAGCAGCATTCCCGGGACAGGGAATCAGCCCCAGCATTTT
CDR3 protein: CASSIPGTGNQPQHF

D gene: TRBD2
V gene: TRBV5-1
J gene: TRBJ2-5
clone size: .
CDR3 DNA: TGCGCCAGCAGGAAGGGCGGGGGTACCAGCCAAGAGACCCAGTACTTC
CDR3 protein: CASRKGGGTSQETQYF

D gene: TRBD2
V gene: TRBV11-2
J gene: TRBJ2-3
clone size: few
CDR3 DNA: TGTGCCAGCAGCTTAAAAGCGGGGGGTACAGATACGCAGTATTTT
CDR3 protein: CASSLKAGGTDTQYF

D gene: .
V gene: TRBV27
J gene: TRBJ1-2
clone size: few
CDR3 DNA: TGTGCCAGCAGTTCCAGGGTTGGCTATGGCTACACCTTC
CDR3 protein: CASSSRVGYGYTF

D gene: .
V gene: TRBV9
J gene: TRBJ1-1
clone size: few
CDR3 DNA: TGTGCCAGCAGCCCGCGAGCCCCAGGAATCCGGCCTGAAGCTTTCTTT
CDR3 protein: CASSPRAPGIRPEAFF

D gene: TRBD1
V gene: TRBV7-3
J gene: TRBJ2-1
clone size: .
CDR3 DNA: TGTGCCAGCAGCTTACGTCAGGGGGACTCCTACAATGAGCAGTTCTTC
CDR3 protein: CASSLRQGDSYNEQFF

D gene: TRBD1
V gene: TRBV6-5
J gene: TRBJ2-3
clone size: .
CDR3 DNA: TGTGCCACCGGACAGGGGACAGATACGCAGTATTTT
CDR3 protein: CATGQGTDTQYF

D gene: .
V gene: TRBV25-1
J gene: TRBJ1-2
clone size: few
CDR3 DNA: TGTGCCAGCAGTGAAAGTGGGGGCGTTAAGAACTATGGCTACACCTTC
CDR3 protein: CASSESGGVKNYGYTF

D gene: .
V gene: TRBV5-1
J gene: TRBJ2-6
clone size: few
CDR3 DNA: TGCGCCAGCAGCAGCACCGGGACGCTTACCTCTGGGGCCAACGTCCTGACTTTC
CDR3 protein: CASSSTGTLTSGANVLTF

D gene: .
V gene: TRBV5-1
J gene: TRBJ2-7
clone size: few
CDR3 DNA: TGCGCCAGCAGACTGGGACCGACATCCTACGAGCAGTACTTC
CDR3 protein: CASRLGPTSYEQYF

D gene: .
V gene: TRBV20-1
J gene: TRBJ2-1
clone size: .
CDR3 DNA: TGCAGTGGGGCGGGGGCGAGTATCAATGAGCAGTTCTTC
CDR3 protein: CSGAGASINEQFF

D gene: .
V gene: TRBV20-1
J gene: TRBJ1-6
clone size: .
CDR3 DNA: TGCAGTGCTAGAGATCAAACGGGGAATTCACCCCTCCACTTT
CDR3 protein: CSARDQTGNSPLHF

D gene: .
V gene: TRBV5-1
J gene: TRBJ1-2
clone size: .
CDR3 DNA: TGCGCCAGCAGCTTGGCGTGGGGGAGCGACTATGGCTACACCTTC
CDR3 protein: CASSLAWGSDYGYTF

D gene: .
V gene: TRBV6-5
J gene: TRBJ2-7
clone size: .
CDR3 DNA: TGTGCCAGCAGTTACGGTAGGGACATCTCCTACGAGCAGTACTTC
CDR3 protein: CASSYGRDISYEQYF

D gene: .
V gene: TRBV29-1
J gene: TRBJ2-7
clone size: .
CDR3 DNA: TGCAGCGTTGAACGAGAGAGGGGAGCCGAGCAGTACTTC
CDR3 protein: CSVERERGAEQYF

D gene: .
V gene: TRBV18
J gene: TRBJ1-1
clone size: .
CDR3 DNA: TGTGCCAGCTCACCACCGTCTTCAACCCGAATTTGGAAGTCGGCTTTCTTT
CDR3 protein: CASSPPSSTRIWKSAFF

D gene: .
V gene: TRBV27
J gene: TRBJ2-7
clone size: .
CDR3 DNA: TGTGCCAGCAGTTTCATATCAACGGGCTCCTACGAGCAGTACTTC
CDR3 protein: CASSFISTGSYEQYF

D gene: .
V gene: TRBV12-3/TRBV12-4
J gene: TRBJ2-5
clone size: .
CDR3 DNA: TGTGCCAGCAGTCAGGTATTAGGAGGAGAGACCCAGTACTTC
CDR3 protein: CASSQVLGGETQYF

D gene: .
V gene: TRBV5-1
J gene: TRBJ1-1
clone size: .
CDR3 DNA: TGCGCCAGCAGCTTCAGGGAAATGAACACTGAAGCTTTCTTT
CDR3 protein: CASSFREMNTEAFF

D gene: .
V gene: TRBV2
J gene: TRBJ1-2
clone size: .
CDR3 DNA: TGTGCCAGCAGCCCAGAGGGGGTCCGCAGTGGCTACACCTTC
CDR3 protein: CASSPEGVRSGYTF

D gene: .
V gene: TRBV12-3/TRBV12-4
J gene: TRBJ1-3
clone size: .
CDR3 DNA: TGTGCCTGCAGTCTCCTACTCTCTGGAAACACCATATATTTT
CDR3 protein: CACSLLLSGNTIYF

D gene: TRBD1
V gene: TRBV10-3
J gene: TRBJ2-1
clone size: .
CDR3 DNA: TGTGCCATCAGTGGATGGGACAGGGGCAATGAGCAGTTCTTC
CDR3 protein: CAISGWDRGNEQFF

D gene: TRBD2
V gene: TRBV10-3
J gene: TRBJ2-3
clone size: .
CDR3 DNA: TGTGCCATCAGTGACCCAGGGAGCGGGGTGACAGATACGCAGTATTTT
CDR3 protein: CAISDPGSGVTDTQYF

D gene: .
V gene: TRBV15
J gene: TRBJ2-7
clone size: few
CDR3 DNA: TGTGCCACCAGCAGAGATAGAAGCTACGAGCAGTACTTC
CDR3 protein: CATSRDRSYEQYF

D gene: .
V gene: TRBV11-2
J gene: TRBJ2-5
clone size: .
CDR3 DNA: TGTGCCAGCAGCTCACCTCAGACTAGGGTCGAGGAGACCCAGTACTTC
CDR3 protein: CASSSPQTRVEETQYF